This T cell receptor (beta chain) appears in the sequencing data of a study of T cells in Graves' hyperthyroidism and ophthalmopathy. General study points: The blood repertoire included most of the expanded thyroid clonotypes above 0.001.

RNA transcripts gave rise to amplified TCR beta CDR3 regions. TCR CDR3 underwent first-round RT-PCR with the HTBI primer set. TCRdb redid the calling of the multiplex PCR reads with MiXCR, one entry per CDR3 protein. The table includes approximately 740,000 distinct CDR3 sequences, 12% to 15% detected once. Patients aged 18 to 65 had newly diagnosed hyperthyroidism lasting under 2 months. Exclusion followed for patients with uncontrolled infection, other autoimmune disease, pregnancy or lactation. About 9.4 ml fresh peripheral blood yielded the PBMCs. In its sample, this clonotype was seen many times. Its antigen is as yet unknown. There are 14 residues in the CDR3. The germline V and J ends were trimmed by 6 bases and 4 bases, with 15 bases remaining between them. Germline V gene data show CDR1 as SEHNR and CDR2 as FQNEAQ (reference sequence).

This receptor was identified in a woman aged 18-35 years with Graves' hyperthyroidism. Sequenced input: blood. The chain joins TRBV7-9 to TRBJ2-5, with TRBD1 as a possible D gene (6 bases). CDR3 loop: CASRHGTPRETQYF. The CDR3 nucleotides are TGTGCCAGCAGACATGGGACACCCCGAGAGACCCAGTACTTC.